This TCR beta chain was captured in a study of Graves' ophthalmopathy and Graves' hyperthyroidism. This clonotype has just a few counts. Germline V CDR1 and CDR2: SGDLS, YYNGEE. The CDR3 runs to 15 residues. V lost 2 bases to trimming and J lost 6 bases; unmatched junction nucleotides: 7. Exclusion covered patients with other autoimmune diseases or uncontrolled infections (as well as pregnancy or lactation). The sequenced template was RNA, covering the TCR beta CDR3 region. The first round was an RT-PCR with HTBI primers, and the second round was a multiplex PCR. TCRdb passed the multiplex PCR reads through MiXCR, listing each CDR3 protein once. The sample lists 350,000 to 450,000 distinct CDR3 sequences; approximately 16% were seen once.

Sequenced material: peripheral blood. This clonotype originated in a young woman with Graves' ophthalmopathy. The genes are TRBV9 and TRBJ2-2, with TRBD2 matching 7 bases. The CDR3 nucleotides read TGTGCCAGCAGCGTGACTAGCAAAGGGGCCGGGGAGCTGTTTTTT. This translates into CASSVTSKGAGELFF.